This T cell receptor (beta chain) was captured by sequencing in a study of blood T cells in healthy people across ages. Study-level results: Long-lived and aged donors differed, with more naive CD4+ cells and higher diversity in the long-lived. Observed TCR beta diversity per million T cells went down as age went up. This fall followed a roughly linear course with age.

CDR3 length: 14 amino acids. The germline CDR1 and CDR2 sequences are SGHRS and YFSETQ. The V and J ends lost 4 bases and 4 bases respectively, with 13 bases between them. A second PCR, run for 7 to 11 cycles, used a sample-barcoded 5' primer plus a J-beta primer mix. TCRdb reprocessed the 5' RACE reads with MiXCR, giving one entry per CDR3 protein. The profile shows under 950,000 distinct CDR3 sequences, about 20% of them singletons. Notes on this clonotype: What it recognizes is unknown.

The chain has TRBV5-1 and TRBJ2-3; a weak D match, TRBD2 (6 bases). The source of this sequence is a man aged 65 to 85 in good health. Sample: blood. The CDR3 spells CASSTGGTSDTQYF. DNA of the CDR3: TGCGCCAGCAGCACCGGGGGTACTTCAGATACGCAGTATTTT.